This T cell receptor (beta chain) appears in the sequencing data of a study of blood T cell repertoires in COVID-19. The overall study: The United States, Italy and Spain provided the acute and convalescent COVID-19 samples.

The V end was cut by 3 bases, the J end by 4 bases, with 18 bases between. Germline V gene sequence: CDR1 LNHDA, CDR2 SQIVND (reference sequence). This CDR3 is built from 16 residues. TCRdb's table, derived via immunoSEQ multiplex PCR, lists solely in-frame clones and lacks some. The repertoire has a few hundred thousand clones, approximately 85% of them found once; the top ten carry 2.9%. The TCR originated in a man aged 50-59 years who had recovered from COVID-19. The sample was peripheral blood. The V gene is TRBV19, the J gene TRBJ1-2, with a tentative D call TRBD1 (6 bases). The CDR3 here is CASSIRVATGTYGYTF. The CDR3 DNA sequence: TGTGCCAGTAGTATTCGCGTGGCGACAGGCACCTATGGCTACACCTTC.